These 15 T cell receptor beta chains share one sample of origin, sequenced in a study of blood T cells in healthy people across ages. PCR was performed a second time for roughly 7 to 11 cycles using a sample-barcoded 5' primer and a J-beta primer mix. TCRdb re-called the 5' RACE reads through MiXCR, storing one row per CDR3 protein. The sample has about a million distinct CDR3 sequences, 30% to 40% seen once. The sample was blood. These receptors all stem from a young man in good health.

V and J are TRBV9 and TRBJ2-7; 8 bases align to TRBD1. The CDR3 spans 14 residues. CDR1 is SGDLS, CDR2 YYNGEE, per germline. V was clipped by 0 bases and J by 3 bases; unmatched bases: 2. CDR3 in amino acids: CASSVGDRFYEQYF. CDR3 DNA sequence: TGTGCCAGCAGCGTAGGGGACAGGTTCTACGAGCAGTACTTC.

About this clonotype itself: One base away lies a much larger clone, so this may be a sequencing read error. The chain joins TRBV20-1 to TRBJ1-5; a possible D gene is TRBD1 (6 bases). CDR3 length: 17 amino acids. Germline V gene data show CDR1 as DFQATT and CDR2 as SNEGSKA (reference sequence). This CDR3 is CGARGGAAAYSNQPQHF. The CDR3 DNA sequence: TGCGGTGCTAGGGGGGGTGCAGCTGCTTATAGCAATCAGCCCCAGCATTTT.

This chain connects TRBV14 to TRBJ1-1; 7 nucleotides align to TRBD1. This CDR3 is 17 amino acids long. The trim removed 1 base at V and 0 bases at J, leaving 8 bases unmatched. CDR1 SGHDN and CDR2 FVKESK come from the germline V gene. CDR3 coding DNA: TGTGCCAGCAGCCAAGTACATAGGACAGGCATGAACACTGAAGCTTTCTTT. This translates into CASSQVHRTGMNTEAFF. Filled out from reference TRBV14 and TRBJ1-1, the complete variable domain reads EAGVTQFPSHSVIEKGQTVTLRCDPISGHDNLYWYRRVMGKEIKFLLHFVKESKQDESGMPNNRFLAERTGGTYSTLKVQPAELEDSGVYFCASSQVHRTGMNTEAFFGQGTRLTVV.

CDR3 nucleotide sequence: TGTGCCAGCAGTTCCACCCCAGTTTATGAAAGGAGCGGAGGGCACGATACGCAGTATTTT. Encoded protein: CASSSTPVYERSGGHDTQYF. The chain couples TRBV28 to TRBJ2-3; tentative D call: TRBD2 (6 bases). The CDR3 sequence is 20 residues long. Germline CDR1 and CDR2: MDHEN and SYDVKM. Trimming pared 4 bases from V and 6 bases from J, leaving 32 bases between.

This clonotype was detected a few times. The rearrangement uses TRBV6-2 or TRBV6-3 and TRBJ2-3; TRBD1 or TRBD2 may be the D gene (5 bases each). This CDR3 spans 16 amino acids. Trimming took off 7 bases at V and 2 bases at J, with 19 bases between the two ends. Germline CDR1 reads MNHEY; CDR2 reads SVGEGT. CDR3 sequence reads: CASKGGRDLFTDTQYF. The CDR3 nucleotides read TGTGCCAGCAAAGGAGGCAGGGATCTCTTCACAGATACGCAGTATTTT.

The V call is TRBV20-1, the J call TRBJ1-3; tentatively, D is TRBD1 (5 bases). The CDR3 consists of 15 residues. Germline CDR1 reads DFQATT; CDR2 reads SNEGSKA (reference sequence). V was pared by 4 bases and J by 2 bases, with 15 bases between. CDR3 sequence reads: CSATTGPDPGNTIYF. CDR3 DNA sequence: TGCAGTGCTACTACGGGACCGGACCCTGGAAACACCATATATTTT.

The J gene is TRBJ1-5, the V gene TRBV20-1, with TRBD1 identical over 9 bases. CDR1 and CDR2 (germline): DFQATT, SNEGSKA (reference sequence). The CDR3 is 16 amino acids. The junction had 11 bases not matched to a gene; V was cut back by 6 bases and J by 2 bases. CDR3 sequence: CSAGQGLVPGNQPQHF. CDR3 nucleotides: TGCAGTGCGGGACAGGGATTGGTTCCTGGCAATCAGCCCCAGCATTTT.

The rearrangement joins TRBV6-2 or TRBV6-3 to TRBJ2-3; D remains unclear. This CDR3 comprises 13 residues. Germline loops: CDR1 MNHEY, CDR2 SVGEGT. The V end lost 1 base, the J end lost 4 bases, and 6 bases lay between the germline ends. The DNA for the CDR3 is TGTGCCAGCAGTTACTTTGGGGCAGATACGCAGTATTTT. Translation: CASSYFGADTQYF.

This clonotype was seen a handful of times. J is TRBJ2-1 and V is TRBV20-1, with TRBD2 identical over 9 bases. J was trimmed by 2 bases and V by 6 bases; bases with no gene match: 2. The germline gives CDR1 DFQATT, CDR2 SNEGSKA (reference sequence). There are 13 residues in the CDR3. Written as DNA, the CDR3 is TGCAGTGCCCCTAGCGGGGCCTACAATGAGCAGTTCTTC. Protein: CSAPSGAYNEQFF.

The CDR3 coding sequence is TGTGCCGCGACCTCAAGGGACATAAGCAATGAGCAGTTCTTC. Its protein is CAATSRDISNEQFF. V gene TRBV5-5 combines with J gene TRBJ2-1, with D perhaps matching TRBD1 (6 bases). V lost 10 bases to trimming and J lost 6 bases, with 20 bases between them. Germline V lookup: CDR1 SGHKS, CDR2 YYEKEE (reference sequence). This CDR3 comprises 14 residues.

The chain joins TRBV20-1 to TRBJ1-6, with 8 bases that match TRBD1. V shed 6 bases and J 7 bases; nucleotides not matched to a gene: 11. The CDR3 is 15 residues long. Germline V lookup: CDR1 DFQATT, CDR2 SNEGSKA (reference sequence). The CDR3: CSASMTGAANSPLHF. In DNA form, the CDR3 reads TGCAGTGCATCGATGACAGGGGCGGCGAATTCACCCCTCCACTTT.

This clonotype was seen a few times. This rearrangement joins TRBV7-2 to TRBJ2-1; D is uncertain. The ends were cut back, 8 bases at V and 3 bases at J, with 5 bases in the middle. The CDR3 is made up of 11 amino acids. CDR1 and CDR2 from the germline V gene are SGHTA and FQGNSA. The chain's CDR3 is CASLRYNEQFF. Written as DNA, the CDR3 is TGTGCCAGCCTCCGCTACAATGAGCAGTTCTTC.

This chain uses TRBV30 with TRBJ2-4; D is unresolved. Judging by the DNA end, TRBJ2-7 fits better; the J call may be wrong. There are 14 residues in the CDR3. Germline CDR1 is GTSNPN and CDR2 is SVGIG (reference sequence). CDR3 protein: CAWSRSPDKREQYF. In DNA, the CDR3 is TGTGCCTGGAGTCGATCCCCAGACAAGCGCGAGCAGTACTTC.

The V gene is TRBV20-1, the J gene TRBJ1-2; D gene uncertain. V was shortened by 0 bases and J by 2 bases, with 7 bases between the two germline ends. This CDR3 has 13 amino acids. CDR1 is DFQATT, CDR2 SNEGSKA, per germline (reference sequence). CDR3 coding DNA: TGCAGTGCTAGAGAGGCCAGGAACTATGGCTACACCTTC. Residues: CSAREARNYGYTF.

This rearrangement joins TRBV7-9 to TRBJ1-1; D uncertain. Trimming stripped 5 bases from V and 5 bases from J, with 18 bases between. In germline, CDR1 is SEHNR, CDR2 FQNEAQ (reference sequence). This CDR3 region has 15 residues. The CDR3 loop reads CASSGVAAGRTEAFF. CDR3 DNA sequence: TGTGCCAGCAGCGGGGTCGCGGCAGGCAGGACTGAAGCTTTCTTT.